This TCR beta chain was documented in a study of blood T cells in healthy people across ages. Study-wide points: Naive CD4+ cells and diversity were both higher in long-lived donors than in aged donors. The fall in TCR beta diversity per million T cells was roughly linear with age.

The germline V gene encodes CDR1 LNHNV and CDR2 YYDKDF (reference sequence). The CDR3 is 15 amino acids. With V trimmed by 1 base and J by 7 bases, 5 bases remained unmatched. Whenever a sample was processed, at least 6.5 million PBMCs were isolated. The extraction recovered at least 5.5 micrograms of total RNA per sample. On this clonotype: The antigen is undetermined.

A second PCR of 7 to 11 cycles used a sample-barcoded 5' primer and a J-beta primer mix. TCRdb reprocessed the 5' RACE reads with MiXCR, giving one entry per CDR3 protein. The data hold about 1.8 million distinct CDR3 sequences, with around half observed a single time. V gene TRBV15 combines with J gene TRBJ2-1; 9 nucleotides agree with TRBD2. The sequenced material came from blood. The receptor was derived from a woman in her 40s in good health. CDR3: CATSRGGGGANEQFF. CDR3 bases: TGTGCCACCAGCAGAGGTGGCGGGGGGGCGAATGAGCAGTTCTTC.